This record concerns one TCR beta chain sequence. Germline V gene data show CDR1 as LGHDT and CDR2 as YNNKEL (reference sequence). This CDR3 contains 15 residues. The V gene lost 5 bases and the J gene lost 3 bases, with 14 bases spanning the gap. How the authors handled the data: Cell counts per sample came from amplifying reference gene primers. Clones were sequenced by immunoSEQ multiplex PCR, and TCRdb holds only the in-frame ones, with some missing. D and trimming were read from the DNA, whereas the V and J calls and clone size are those reported in that table. The sample has 25,000 to 35,000 clones; roughly 80% are singletons. This entry is derived from a study of blood T cell repertoires in COVID-19. The wider study: The samples span acute and convalescent COVID-19 from the United States, Italy and Spain. Sources were T cells, B-cell-depleted T cells, or PBMCs; the material itself was cDNA or gDNA.

The genes are TRBV3-1 (or the pseudogene TRBV3-2) and TRBJ2-4, with a possible D match to TRBD1 (5 bases). The sequence came from a woman aged 55-70 years with acute or convalescent COVID-19. The sample taken for sequencing was peripheral blood. This chain's CDR3 is CASSSGQPDKNIQYF. The CDR3 DNA sequence: TGTGCCAGCAGCTCCGGACAACCAGACAAAAACATTCAGTACTTC.